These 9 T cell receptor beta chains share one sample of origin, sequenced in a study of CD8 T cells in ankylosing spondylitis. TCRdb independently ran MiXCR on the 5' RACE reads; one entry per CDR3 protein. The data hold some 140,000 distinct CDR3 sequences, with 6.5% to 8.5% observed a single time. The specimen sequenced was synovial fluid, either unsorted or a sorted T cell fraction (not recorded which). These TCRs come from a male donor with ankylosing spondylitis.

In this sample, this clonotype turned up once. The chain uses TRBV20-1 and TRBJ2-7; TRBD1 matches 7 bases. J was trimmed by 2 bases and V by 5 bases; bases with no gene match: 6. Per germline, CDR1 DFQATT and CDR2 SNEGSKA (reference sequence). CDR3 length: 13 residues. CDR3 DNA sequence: TGCAGTGCTTCTCCCCAGGGGGCCTACGAGCAGTACTTC. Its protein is CSASPQGAYEQYF.

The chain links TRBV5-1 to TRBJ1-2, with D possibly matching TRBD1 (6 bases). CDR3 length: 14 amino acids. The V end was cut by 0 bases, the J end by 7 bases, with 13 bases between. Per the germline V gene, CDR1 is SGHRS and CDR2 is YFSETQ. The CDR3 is CASSLDGGGGGYTF. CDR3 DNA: TGCGCCAGCAGCTTGGACGGGGGCGGAGGTGGCTACACCTTC.

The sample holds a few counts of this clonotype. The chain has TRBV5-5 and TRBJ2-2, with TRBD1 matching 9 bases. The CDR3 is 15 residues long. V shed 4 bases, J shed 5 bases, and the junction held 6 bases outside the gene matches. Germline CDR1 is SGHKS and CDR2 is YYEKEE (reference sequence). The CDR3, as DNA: TGTGCCAGCAGCCGATCCGGGACAGGGACCGGGGAGCTGTTTTTT. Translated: CASSRSGTGTGELFF.

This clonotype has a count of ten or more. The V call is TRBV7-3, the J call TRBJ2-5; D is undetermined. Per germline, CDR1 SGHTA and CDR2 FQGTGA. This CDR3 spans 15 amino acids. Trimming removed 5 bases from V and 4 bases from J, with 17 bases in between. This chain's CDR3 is CASSPLGGPSETQYF. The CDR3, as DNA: TGTGCCAGCAGCCCCCTCGGTGGACCCTCAGAGACCCAGTACTTC.

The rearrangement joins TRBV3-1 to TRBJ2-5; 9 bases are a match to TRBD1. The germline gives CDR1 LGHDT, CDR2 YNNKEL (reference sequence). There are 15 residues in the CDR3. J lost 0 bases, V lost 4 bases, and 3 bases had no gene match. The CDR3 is CASSPGTGYQETQYF. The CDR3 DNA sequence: TGTGCCAGCAGCCCTGGGACAGGGTACCAAGAGACCCAGTACTTC.

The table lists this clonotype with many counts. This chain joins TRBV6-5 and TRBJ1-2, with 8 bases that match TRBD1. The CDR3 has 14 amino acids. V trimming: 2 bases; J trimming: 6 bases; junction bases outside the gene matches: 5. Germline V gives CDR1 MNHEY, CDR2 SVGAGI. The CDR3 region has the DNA TGTGCCAGCAGTTACACAGGGGGAGGGGATGGCTACACCTTC. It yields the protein CASSYTGGGDGYTF.

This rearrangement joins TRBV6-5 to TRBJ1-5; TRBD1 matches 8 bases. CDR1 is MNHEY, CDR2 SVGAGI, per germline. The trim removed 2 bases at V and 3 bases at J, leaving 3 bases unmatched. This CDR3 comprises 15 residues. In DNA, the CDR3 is TGTGCCAGCAGTTACCGGACAGGGTTCAATCAGCCCCAGCATTTT. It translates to CASSYRTGFNQPQHF.

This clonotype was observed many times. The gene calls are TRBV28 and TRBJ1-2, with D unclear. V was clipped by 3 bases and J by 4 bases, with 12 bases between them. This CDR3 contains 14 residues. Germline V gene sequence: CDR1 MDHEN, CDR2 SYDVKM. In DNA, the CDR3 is TGTGCCAGCAGTTTCGGCGTACCTTCCTATGGCTACACCTTC. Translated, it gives CASSFGVPSYGYTF.

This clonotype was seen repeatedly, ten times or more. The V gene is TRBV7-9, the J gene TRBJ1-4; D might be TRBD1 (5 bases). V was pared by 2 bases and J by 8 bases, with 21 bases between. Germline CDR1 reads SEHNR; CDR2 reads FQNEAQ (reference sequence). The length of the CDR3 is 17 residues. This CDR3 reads CASSLKIPAQRGEKLFF. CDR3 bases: TGTGCCAGCAGCTTAAAAATCCCCGCACAGCGGGGGGAAAAACTGTTTTTT.